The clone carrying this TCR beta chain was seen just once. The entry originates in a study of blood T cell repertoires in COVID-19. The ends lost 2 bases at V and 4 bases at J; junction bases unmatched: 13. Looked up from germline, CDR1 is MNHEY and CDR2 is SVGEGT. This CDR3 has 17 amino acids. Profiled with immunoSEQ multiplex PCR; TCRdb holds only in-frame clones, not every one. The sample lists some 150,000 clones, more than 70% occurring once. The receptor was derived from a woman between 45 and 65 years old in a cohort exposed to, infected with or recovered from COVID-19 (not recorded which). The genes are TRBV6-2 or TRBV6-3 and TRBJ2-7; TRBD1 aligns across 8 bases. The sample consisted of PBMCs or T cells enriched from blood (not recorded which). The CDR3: CASSYETGDINSYEQYF. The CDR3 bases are TGTGCCAGCAGTTACGAGACAGGGGACATTAATTCGTACGAGCAGTACTTC.